This T cell receptor (beta chain) was retrieved from a study of response to subunit inactivated influenza vaccine. Study results and caveats: Authors suggested each seasonal influenza vaccination recruits few new T cells.

Germline assignment: CDR1 GTSNPN and CDR2 SVGIG (reference sequence). This CDR3 contains 16 residues. Trimming cost V 0 bases and J 5 bases; bases outside gene matches: 13. MiXCR, applied by TCRdb to the RT-PCR reads, yields one record per CDR3 protein. The sample records 860,000 or so distinct CDR3 sequences, 21% being singletons. As regards this clonotype: Its antigen is not identified.

V usage is TRBV30 and J usage is TRBJ2-7; 7 bases line up with TRBD2. The sequence derives from a man in his fifties who received an inactivated influenza vaccine. Here the sequenced sample was PBMCs from blood, taken less than 6 days after vaccination. This CDR3 reads CAWSVGAGVADHEQYF. The CDR3 coding sequence is TGTGCCTGGAGTGTTGGTGCGGGAGTAGCTGACCACGAGCAGTACTTC. Combining the CDR3 with reference TRBV30 and TRBJ2-7 gives the whole variable domain SQTIHQWPATLVQPVGSPLSLECTVEGTSNPNLYWYRQAAGRGLQLLFYSVGIGQISSEVPQNLSASRPQDRQFILSSKKLLLSDSGFYLCAWSVGAGVADHEQYFGPGTRLTVT.